This T cell receptor (beta chain) appears in the sequencing data of a study of T cells in Graves' hyperthyroidism and ophthalmopathy. This clonotype has at least ten counts. The CDR3 length is 14 residues. Per germline, CDR1 GTSNPN and CDR2 SVGIG (reference sequence). With V trimmed by 6 bases and J by 1 base, 9 bases remained unmatched. RNA transcripts gave rise to amplified TCR beta CDR3 regions. TCR CDR3 regions were first amplified by RT-PCR with HTBI primers. TCRdb analysed the multiplex PCR reads with MiXCR anew, one entry per CDR3 protein. The table lists 640,000 or so distinct CDR3 sequences, roughly 14% of them singletons.

The material sequenced was blood. This clonotype was sampled from a woman in her thirties or forties with Graves' ophthalmopathy. The V and J genes are TRBV30 and TRBJ2-7; 7 nucleotides line up with TRBD1. CDR3 sequence (DNA): TGTGCCTGCAGTCGACAGGGCTATTCCTACGAGCAGTACTTC. It yields the protein CACSRQGYSYEQYF. Together with reference TRBV30 and TRBJ2-7, the CDR3 gives the full variable domain: SQTIHQWPATLVQPVGSPLSLECTVEGTSNPNLYWYRQAAGRGLQLLFYSVGIGQISSEVPQNLSASRPQDRQFILSSKKLLLSDSGFYLCACSRQGYSYEQYFGPGTRLTVT.